The rows below give T cell receptor beta chains drawn from one sample of a study of technical replicates of blood from a few donors. TCRdb's table, derived via immunoSEQ multiplex PCR, lists solely in-frame clones and lacks some. The table includes tens of thousands of clones, 85% to 95% detected once. The sequencing sample was made of T cells isolated from PBMCs. These receptors were taken from a human donor in good health. The CDR3 runs from the conserved cysteine through the conserved F or W. Each record gives: V gene, J gene, clone size, D gene, CDR3 protein, CDR3 DNA. The D gene is left open where the match is weak. Clone size is given for some rows only: seen once, a few or many times, or a class if the clone is expanded.

V gene: TRBV6-6; J gene: TRBJ2-3; clone size: -; D gene: -; CDR3 protein: CASSYQGSEREDTQYF; CDR3 DNA: TGTGCCAGCAGTTACCAGGGATCCGAGAGAGAAGATACGCAGTATTTT
V gene: TRBV23-1; J gene: TRBJ2-5; clone size: -; D gene: -; CDR3 protein: CASSQSADYKTQYF; CDR3 DNA: TGCGCCAGCAGTCAATCCGCAGATTATAAGACCCAGTACTTC
V gene: TRBV19; J gene: TRBJ2-1; clone size: -; D gene: TRBD2; CDR3 protein: CASSPDSGSFHNEQFF; CDR3 DNA: TGTGCCAGTTCACCCGATAGCGGGAGCTTCCACAATGAGCAGTTCTTC
V gene: TRBV19; J gene: TRBJ2-3; clone size: -; D gene: -; CDR3 protein: CASSEGGASTDTQYF; CDR3 DNA: TGTGCCAGTAGTGAAGGCGGGGCAAGCACAGATACGCAGTATTTT
V gene: TRBV12-5; J gene: TRBJ2-3; clone size: -; D gene: -; CDR3 protein: CASGLVLGSGLDTQYF; CDR3 DNA: TGTGCTAGTGGTTTGGTACTGGGATCGGGGTTAGATACGCAGTATTTT
V gene: TRBV10-3; J gene: TRBJ1-1; clone size: few; D gene: -; CDR3 protein: CAISDPTTGLAEAFF; CDR3 DNA: TGTGCCATCAGTGATCCCACCACAGGTCTGGCTGAAGCTTTCTTT
V gene: TRBV4-1; J gene: TRBJ2-7; clone size: -; D gene: TRBD2; CDR3 protein: CASSSSGGAFEQYF; CDR3 DNA: TGCGCCAGCAGCTCGAGCGGGGGGGCCTTCGAGCAGTACTTC
V gene: TRBV27; J gene: TRBJ2-1; clone size: once; D gene: TRBD1; CDR3 protein: CASSSTPYWTGSSYNEQFF; CDR3 DNA: TGTGCCAGCAGTTCCACCCCCTACTGGACAGGGAGCTCCTACAATGAGCAGTTCTTC
V gene: TRBV7-2; J gene: TRBJ2-5; clone size: -; D gene: TRBD2; CDR3 protein: CASSPRGLAAQETQYF; CDR3 DNA: TGTGCCAGCAGCCCTAGGGGACTAGCGGCACAAGAGACCCAGTACTTC
V gene: TRBV19; J gene: TRBJ1-2; clone size: -; D gene: -; CDR3 protein: CASSIGVGYTF; CDR3 DNA: TGTGCCAGTAGTATCGGGGTTGGCTACACCTTC
V gene: TRBV29-1; J gene: TRBJ1-5; clone size: -; D gene: -; CDR3 protein: CSVAGNSNQPQHF; CDR3 DNA: TGCAGCGTTGCAGGGAATAGCAATCAGCCCCAGCATTTT
V gene: TRBV19; J gene: TRBJ1-2; clone size: -; D gene: -; CDR3 protein: CASSSPGYGYGYTF; CDR3 DNA: TGTGCCAGTAGTAGTCCCGGGTACGGCTATGGCTACACCTTC
V gene: TRBV5-6; J gene: TRBJ2-7; clone size: -; D gene: -; CDR3 protein: CASSQGLLEQYF; CDR3 DNA: TGTGCCAGCAGCCAAGGACTACTAGAGCAGTACTTC
V gene: TRBV11-2; J gene: TRBJ2-2; clone size: -; D gene: -; CDR3 protein: CASSADSNTGELFF; CDR3 DNA: TGTGCCAGCAGCGCGGACAGCAACACCGGGGAGCTGTTTTTT
V gene: TRBV28; J gene: TRBJ1-4; clone size: -; D gene: TRBD1; CDR3 protein: CATRLGQLLAATNEKLFF; CDR3 DNA: TGTGCCACCCGACTGGGACAGCTTCTGGCCGCAACTAATGAAAAACTGTTTTTT
V gene: TRBV4-1; J gene: TRBJ1-5; clone size: -; D gene: -; CDR3 protein: CASSQGGQPQHF; CDR3 DNA: TGCGCCAGCAGCCAGGGCGGGCAGCCCCAGCATTTT
V gene: TRBV7-9; J gene: TRBJ2-1; clone size: -; D gene: TRBD2; CDR3 protein: CASSLRQATGGGYNEQFF; CDR3 DNA: TGTGCCAGCAGCTTAAGGCAGGCAACGGGCGGGGGGTACAATGAGCAGTTCTTC
V gene: TRBV4-2; J gene: TRBJ2-5; clone size: -; D gene: -; CDR3 protein: CASSQDRRGRQETQYF; CDR3 DNA: TGTGCCAGCAGCCAAGATAGGAGAGGGCGGCAAGAGACCCAGTACTTC
V gene: TRBV11-3; J gene: TRBJ1-3; clone size: -; D gene: TRBD1; CDR3 protein: CASSLTGRGNTIYF; CDR3 DNA: TGTGCCAGCAGCTTGACAGGGCGAGGAAACACCATATATTTT
V gene: TRBV4-1; J gene: TRBJ1-1; clone size: -; D gene: -; CDR3 protein: CASTHRDGEAFF; CDR3 DNA: TGCGCCAGTACTCACAGGGATGGTGAAGCTTTCTTT
V gene: TRBV6-5; J gene: TRBJ1-2; clone size: -; D gene: TRBD1; CDR3 protein: CASSFYRGRGDGYTF; CDR3 DNA: TGTGCCAGCAGTTTTTACAGGGGGCGCGGCGATGGCTACACCTTC
V gene: TRBV6-5; J gene: TRBJ2-3; clone size: -; D gene: TRBD2; CDR3 protein: CASSYRRLAGTDTQYF; CDR3 DNA: TGTGCCAGCAGTTACCGGCGTCTAGCGGGCACAGATACGCAGTATTTT
V gene: TRBV18; J gene: TRBJ1-2; clone size: -; D gene: TRBD1; CDR3 protein: CASSPDRGPYTF; CDR3 DNA: TGTGCCAGCTCACCGGACAGGGGGCCCTACACCTTC
V gene: TRBV19; J gene: TRBJ2-3; clone size: -; D gene: -; CDR3 protein: CASSDLGGRDTQYF; CDR3 DNA: TGTGCCAGTAGCGACTTAGGGGGAAGGGATACGCAGTATTTT
V gene: TRBV6-5; J gene: TRBJ2-7; clone size: -; D gene: -; CDR3 protein: CASSYSWAYEQYF; CDR3 DNA: TGTGCCAGCAGTTACTCTTGGGCGTACGAGCAGTACTTC
V gene: TRBV6-1; J gene: TRBJ2-7; clone size: -; D gene: -; CDR3 protein: CASSAVSRQLDHELYF; CDR3 DNA: TGTGCCAGCAGTGCCGTTTCCAGGCAGCTCGACCACGAGCTGTACTTC
V gene: TRBV4-1; J gene: TRBJ2-1; clone size: -; D gene: TRBD2; CDR3 protein: CASSQAGGGFSFNEQFF; CDR3 DNA: TGCGCCAGCAGCCAAGCGGGGGGTGGTTTTTCTTTTAATGAGCAGTTCTTC
V gene: TRBV5-6; J gene: TRBJ2-1; clone size: -; D gene: TRBD2; CDR3 protein: CASSLTSGVVNEQFF; CDR3 DNA: TGTGCCAGCAGCCTGACTAGCGGGGTAGTAAATGAGCAGTTCTTC
V gene: TRBV4-1; J gene: TRBJ2-3; clone size: -; D gene: TRBD2; CDR3 protein: CASSQEILLASTQYF; CDR3 DNA: TGCGCCAGCAGCCAAGAGATTCTACTAGCGAGTACGCAGTATTTT
V gene: TRBV7-8; J gene: TRBJ1-1; clone size: few; D gene: TRBD1; CDR3 protein: CASSFAGTGLNTEAFF; CDR3 DNA: TGTGCCAGCAGCTTTGCCGGGACAGGATTGAACACTGAAGCTTTCTTT
V gene: TRBV10-1; J gene: TRBJ2-2; clone size: -; D gene: -; CDR3 protein: CASSESRAAGELFF; CDR3 DNA: TGCGCCAGCAGTGAGTCGAGGGCGGCCGGGGAGCTGTTTTTT
V gene: TRBV9; J gene: TRBJ2-3; clone size: -; D gene: -; CDR3 protein: CASSVAVSTDTQYF; CDR3 DNA: TGTGCCAGCAGCGTAGCGGTAAGCACAGATACGCAGTATTTT
V gene: TRBV7-8; J gene: TRBJ2-2; clone size: -; D gene: -; CDR3 protein: CASSLDSNTGELFF; CDR3 DNA: TGTGCCAGCAGCTTAGACTCCAACACCGGGGAGCTGTTTTTT
V gene: TRBV7-6; J gene: TRBJ1-1; clone size: -; D gene: TRBD1; CDR3 protein: CASSLGTGNTEAFF; CDR3 DNA: TGTGCCAGCAGCTTAGGGACAGGGAACACTGAAGCTTTCTTT
V gene: TRBV19; J gene: TRBJ2-7; clone size: -; D gene: TRBD1; CDR3 protein: CASGQGIEQYF; CDR3 DNA: TGTGCCAGCGGACAGGGGATCGAGCAGTACTTC
V gene: TRBV4-1; J gene: TRBJ1-2; clone size: -; D gene: TRBD1; CDR3 protein: CASSQAWMRQGYDYGYTF; CDR3 DNA: TGCGCCAGCAGCCAAGCGTGGATGCGACAGGGGTATGATTATGGCTACACCTTC
V gene: TRBV5-6; J gene: TRBJ2-7; clone size: -; D gene: -; CDR3 protein: CASSPWDIPHEQYF; CDR3 DNA: TGTGCCAGCAGCCCCTGGGACATACCACACGAGCAGTACTTC
V gene: TRBV2; J gene: TRBJ2-5; clone size: -; D gene: TRBD2; CDR3 protein: CASSEPGGETQYF; CDR3 DNA: TGTGCCAGCAGTGAACCGGGGGGAGAGACCCAGTACTTC
V gene: TRBV29-1; J gene: TRBJ1-1; clone size: few; D gene: -; CDR3 protein: CSAYGENTEAFF; CDR3 DNA: TGCAGCGCGTACGGAGAGAACACTGAAGCTTTCTTT
V gene: TRBV4-1; J gene: TRBJ1-2; clone size: -; D gene: -; CDR3 protein: CASSQEARQQPYGYTF; CDR3 DNA: TGCGCCAGCAGCCAAGAAGCTCGACAGCAGCCCTATGGCTACACCTTC